The 2 T cell receptor beta chains below all came from one sample that was sequenced in a study of T cells in Graves' hyperthyroidism and ophthalmopathy. RNA transcripts provided the source from which TCR beta CDR3 regions were amplified. Using the HTBI primer set, a first-round RT-PCR was run on the TCR CDR3. One entry per CDR3 protein results from TCRdb running MiXCR on the multiplex PCR reads. The sample lists 85,000 to 110,000 distinct CDR3 sequences; 47% were seen once. The sample comprised blood. The receptors shown here come from a man aged 35 to 55 with Graves' hyperthyroidism.

This clonotype appeared once. The chain links TRBV9 to TRBJ1-2; no firm D call. The CDR3 consists of 14 residues. Germline-derived CDR1 and CDR2 are SGDLS and YYNGEE. The V and J ends lost 0 bases and 5 bases respectively, with 11 bases between them. The CDR3 is CASSVGRDGYGYTF. The CDR3 DNA reads TGTGCCAGCAGCGTAGGGCGGGATGGTTATGGCTACACCTTC.

The sample holds many counts of this clonotype. The chain employs TRBV11-3 and TRBJ2-2; 10 bases align to TRBD1. The germline V gene has CDR1 SGHNT and CDR2 YENEEA. This CDR3 contains 16 residues. With 5 bases clipped from V and 3 bases from J, the junction kept 6 bases outside the gene matches. The CDR3 loop reads CASSPGTGEDTGELFF. The CDR3 nucleotides read TGTGCCAGCAGCCCCGGGACAGGGGAAGACACCGGGGAGCTGTTTTTT.